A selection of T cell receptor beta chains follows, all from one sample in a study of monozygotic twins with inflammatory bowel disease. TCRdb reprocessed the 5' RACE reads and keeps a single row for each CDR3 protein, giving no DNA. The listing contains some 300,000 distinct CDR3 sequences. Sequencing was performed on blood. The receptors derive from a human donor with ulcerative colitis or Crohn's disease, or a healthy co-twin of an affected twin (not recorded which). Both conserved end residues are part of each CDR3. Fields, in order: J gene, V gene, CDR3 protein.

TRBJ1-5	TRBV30	CAWSVLTGFNQPQHF
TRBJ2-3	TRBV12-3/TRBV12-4	CASSLRGGISTDTQYF
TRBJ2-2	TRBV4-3	CASSQFSGGESGELFF
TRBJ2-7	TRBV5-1	CASSSQGYEPKYLYEQYF
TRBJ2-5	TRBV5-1	CASSPSQGATRETQYF
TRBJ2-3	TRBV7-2	CASSPGGGHLADTQYF
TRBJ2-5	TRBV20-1	CSALRPETQYF
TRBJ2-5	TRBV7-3	CASSSSSVGGETQYF
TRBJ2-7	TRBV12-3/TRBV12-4	CASSLAGREQYF
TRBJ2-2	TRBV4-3	CASSQEDQTGELFF